These T cell receptor beta chains were read from a single sample in a study of blood T cell repertoires in COVID-19. TCRdb's copy holds only in-frame clones and misses some; the assay was immunoSEQ multiplex PCR. The top ten hold about 1.2% of the sample, which has 200,000 to 300,000 clones, roughly 88% seen once. The sample comprised PBMCs or T cells enriched from blood (not recorded which). These receptors all stem from a woman aged 40 to 50 with acute COVID-19. Each CDR3 is given with its conserved first and last residue. The D gene is left open where the match is weak. Rows may omit the clone size; those that give it use once, few, many or a size class.

d_call	clone_size	v_call	j_call	cdr3_nt	cdr3_aa
TRBD1	-	TRBV5-1	TRBJ2-7	TGCGCCAGCGGACAGGGAAACTACGAGCAGTACTTC	CASGQGNYEQYF
TRBD2	few	TRBV4-1	TRBJ2-2	TGCGCCAGCAGCCACCCACCGGCGGGAGTTGACCGGGAGCTGTTTTTT	CASSHPPAGVDRELFF
-	-	TRBV18	TRBJ1-2	TGTGCCAGCTCACCACGGGGAGATAGGGCTACTTACTATGGCTACACCTTC	CASSPRGDRATYYGYTF
TRBD2	-	TRBV24-1	TRBJ2-1	TGTGCCACCAGTGACCCCCATAGCGGGAGAGGGAACAATGAGCAGTTCTTC	CATSDPHSGRGNNEQFF
-	once	TRBV7-9	TRBJ2-1	TGTGCCAGCAGCTTAATTCTTCCCTCCTACAATGAGCAGTTCTTC	CASSLILPSYNEQFF
-	once	TRBV10-3	TRBJ1-1	TGTGCCATCAGTGAATTTCCCGTGAACACTGAAGCTTTCTTT	CAISEFPVNTEAFF
-	few	TRBV11-3	TRBJ1-2	TGTGCCAGCAGCTTTGACATCTATGGCTACACCTTC	CASSFDIYGYTF
TRBD1	-	TRBV27	TRBJ2-7	TGTGCCAGCAGTTTATACTCCACAGGGGTTTACGAGCAGTACTTC	CASSLYSTGVYEQYF
-	-	TRBV10-2	TRBJ1-1	TGCGCCAGCATGGTGGGAGTTGGGACTGAAGCTTTCTTT	CASMVGVGTEAFF
-	-	TRBV18	TRBJ1-1	TGTGCCAGCTCACCGTATGGAGAGAACACTGAAGCTTTCTTT	CASSPYGENTEAFF
-	-	TRBV9	TRBJ1-2	TGTGCCAGCAGCGACCCAGGGCTCTACACCTTC	CASSDPGLYTF
-	-	TRBV15	TRBJ2-2	TGTGCCACCAGCAGAGGACAGTACACCGGGGAGCTGTTTTTT	CATSRGQYTGELFF
-	-	TRBV18	TRBJ1-4	TGTGCCAGCTCAGCACACCAGGGGAGAGGTGAAAAACTGTTTTTT	CASSAHQGRGEKLFF
-	few	TRBV6-5	TRBJ2-7	TGTGCCACCTGTTGCGGGGTGAACTACGAGCAGTACTTC	CATCCGVNYEQYF
-	few	TRBV19	TRBJ1-5	TGTGCCAGCCGGGAGGTTCTAGGTCAGCCCCAGCATTTT	CASREVLGQPQHF
-	-	TRBV4-1	TRBJ2-3	TGCGCCAGCAGCCACCCAAACCGGGCAGATACGCAGTATTTT	CASSHPNRADTQYF
-	once	TRBV19	TRBJ1-2	TGTGCCAGTAGTTTGCGGGTAGACTATGGCTACACCTTC	CASSLRVDYGYTF
TRBD1	-	TRBV28	TRBJ1-1	TGTGCCAGCAGAACCCTCGGGACAGGGAACACTGAAGCTTTCTTT	CASRTLGTGNTEAFF
-	-	TRBV10-3	TRBJ1-6	TGTGCCATCAGTGAGTCCAGGGATAATTCACCCCTCCACTTT	CAISESRDNSPLHF
-	once	TRBV19	TRBJ2-7	TGTGCCAGTAAACCCCCAGGTTCAATCTACGAGCAGTACTTC	CASKPPGSIYEQYF
-	-	TRBV7-2	TRBJ1-3	TGTGCCAGCAGCTTCTCCCGCTCTGGAAACACCATATATTTT	CASSFSRSGNTIYF
-	-	TRBV3-1/TRBV3-2	TRBJ1-1	TGTGCCAGCAGCGGACATTCGAACACTGAAGCTTTCTTT	CASSGHSNTEAFF
TRBD1	-	TRBV5-1	TRBJ1-1	TGCGCCAGCAGCGACCAGGGGGCCATGAACACTGAAGCTTTCTTT	CASSDQGAMNTEAFF
TRBD1	-	TRBV24-1	TRBJ1-4	TGTGCCACCAGTGACCGGGGACAGGGGAGGGAAAAACTGTTTTTT	CATSDRGQGREKLFF
-	-	TRBV6-2/TRBV6-3	TRBJ2-1	TGTGCCAGCAGCTATTTTGAGGGCCCCGGGTACAATGAGCAGTTCTTC	CASSYFEGPGYNEQFF